These 30 T cell receptor beta chains share one sample of origin, sequenced in a study of T-cell memory formation after mild COVID-19. Using its own MiXCR run on the 5' RACE reads, TCRdb lists one record per CDR3 protein. The data contain around 200,000 distinct CDR3 sequences, just over 9.5% of them singletons. The sample consisted of PBMCs or a T cell subset sorted from them (not recorded which). The receptor source for this set is a man between 18 and 29 years old who had mild COVID-19 (a few samples of this study predate the infection). Cell type and time point are not known.

The genes are TRBV20-1 and TRBJ2-7, with D possibly TRBD2 on 7 matching bases. V shed 5 bases and J shed 5 bases, with 19 bases lying between them. There are 14 residues in the CDR3. CDR1 DFQATT and CDR2 SNEGSKA come from the germline V gene (reference sequence). The CDR3 DNA follows: TGCAGTGCTCCGGTTGCGGGGGCGACCGACGAGCAGTACTTC. This encodes CSAPVAGATDEQYF.

This clonotype was seen at least ten times. The V call is TRBV5-4, the J call TRBJ2-1, with 7 bases fitting TRBD2. The CDR3 is 13 amino acids. J lost 10 bases, V lost 2 bases, and 6 bases had no gene match. Germline loops: CDR1 SGHNT, CDR2 YYREEE (reference sequence). The CDR3 sequence: CASSFTSVLEQFF. The CDR3 coding sequence is TGTGCCAGCAGCTTCACTAGCGTTTTGGAGCAGTTCTTC.

The chain uses TRBV2 and TRBJ2-7; D may correspond to TRBD1 or TRBD2 (5 bases each). V lost 6 bases, J lost 5 bases, and 14 bases lay in between. Germline V gene sequence: CDR1 SNHLY, CDR2 FYNNEI. The CDR3 sequence is 13 residues long. Written as DNA, the CDR3 is TGTGCCAGCAGCCCAAGCAGGGACCACGAGCAGTACGTC. Translation gives CASSPSRDHEQYV.

The genes are TRBV6-6 and TRBJ1-5; the match to TRBD1 covers 9 bases. Trimming cost V 6 bases and J 7 bases; bases outside gene matches: 7. Germline V lookup: CDR1 MNHNY, CDR2 SVGAGI (reference sequence). CDR3 size: 14 residues. The CDR3 is CASRWTGDGQPQHF. CDR3 sequence (DNA): TGTGCCAGCAGATGGACAGGGGATGGGCAGCCCCAGCATTTT.

This clonotype was seen more than once but under ten times. The chain joins TRBV19 to TRBJ1-5; D is unclear. This CDR3 spans 15 amino acids. Germline CDR1 reads LNHDA; CDR2 reads SQIVND (reference sequence). V lost 0 bases, J lost 4 bases, and 10 bases lay in between. DNA for the CDR3: TGTGCCAGTAGTATAGATCTCAGGTATAATCAGCCCCAGCATTTT. Translation: CASSIDLRYNQPQHF.

In its sample, this clonotype was seen a few times. CDR3 bases: TGCGCCAGCAGCTTGGGGGGGACTAGCGGGCAAGAGACCCAGTACTTC. This sequence encodes CASSLGGTSGQETQYF. The V and J genes are TRBV5-1 and TRBJ2-5; 12 bases align to TRBD2. This CDR3 has 16 amino acids. The V and J ends lost 0 bases and 2 bases, in that order; junction bases with no gene match: 2. CDR1 and CDR2 from the germline V gene are SGHRS and YFSETQ.

This clonotype showed up just a few times. The chain links TRBV5-1 to TRBJ2-5; possible D gene TRBD2, 6 bases. V shed 0 bases and J shed 2 bases, with 17 bases lying between them. The CDR3 length is 17 residues. Germline loops: CDR1 SGHRS, CDR2 YFSETQ. The CDR3: CASSLGGSNGGQETQYF. CDR3 coding DNA: TGCGCCAGCAGCTTGGGGGGAAGTAATGGAGGGCAAGAGACCCAGTACTTC.

This clonotype was observed a handful of times. This sequence joins TRBV11-2 and TRBJ1-2; 9 positions match TRBD1. CDR3 size: 15 residues. J lost 6 bases, V lost 5 bases, and 10 bases had no gene match. CDR1 and CDR2 from the germline V gene are SGHAT and FQNNGV. CDR3 in amino acids: CASSARQGEENGYTF. The CDR3 DNA reads TGTGCCAGCAGCGCTCGACAGGGGGAGGAGAATGGCTACACCTTC.

This clonotype turned up a few times. V gene TRBV7-2 combines with J gene TRBJ2-3, with no clear D. Trimming pared 8 bases from V and 4 bases from J, leaving 16 bases between. The CDR3 runs 14 residues. In germline, CDR1 is SGHTA, CDR2 FQGNSA. CDR3 residues: CASFRMSHADTQYF. The CDR3 DNA sequence: TGTGCCAGCTTCCGGATGTCGCATGCAGATACGCAGTATTTT.

Ten or more counts support this clonotype. V gene TRBV7-8 combines with J gene TRBJ1-4, with D possibly TRBD1 on 5 matching bases. CDR1 is SGHVS and CDR2 is FQNEAQ in the germline V gene. Trimming stripped 8 bases from V and 7 bases from J, with 17 bases between. There are 14 residues in the CDR3. The CDR3 here is CASATGGLGEKLFF. The CDR3 nucleotides are TGTGCCAGCGCGACCGGGGGGTTGGGTGAAAAACTGTTTTTT.

This clonotype was seen many times. The gene calls are TRBV5-1 and TRBJ2-1; D is possibly TRBD2 (6 bases). Germline V CDR1 and CDR2: SGHRS, YFSETQ. The length of the CDR3 is 17 residues. V was cut by 3 bases and J by 8 bases, with 24 bases left in between. The CDR3 protein is CASSSWRGRSVIDEQFF. The CDR3 bases are TGCGCCAGCAGCTCCTGGAGGGGTCGGTCGGTAATCGATGAGCAGTTCTTC.

The sample holds many counts of this clonotype. The chain employs TRBV4-3 and TRBJ1-6, with D possibly matching TRBD1 (6 bases). V lost 3 bases to trimming and J lost 6 bases, with 15 bases between them. This CDR3 is 16 amino acids long. Germline lookup yields CDR1 LGHNA and CDR2 YSLEER. CDR3 protein: CASSQGAGHFNSPLHF. The CDR3, as DNA: TGCGCCAGCAGCCAGGGGGCCGGCCACTTTAATTCACCCCTCCACTTT.

The table lists this clonotype with a few counts. The genes are TRBV5-1 and TRBJ1-6, with a weak D call TRBD1 (6 bases). V dropped 5 bases and J dropped 0 bases, with 9 bases sitting between them. This CDR3 comprises 15 residues. Germline V gene sequence: CDR1 SGHRS, CDR2 YFSETQ. In DNA form, the CDR3 reads TGCGCCAGCAGGAGGGACAACTCCTATAATTCACCCCTCCACTTT. Amino acid sequence: CASRRDNSYNSPLHF. Drawing the rest from reference TRBV5-1 and TRBJ1-6, the complete variable domain is KAGVTQTPRYLIKTRGQQVTLSCSPISGHRSVSWYQQTPGQGLQFLFEYFSETQRNKGNFPGRFSGRQFSNSRSEMNVSTLELGDSALYLCASRRDNSYNSPLHFGNGTRLTVT.

This clonotype was detected ten times or more. CDR3 residues: CSARESGNQPQHF. In DNA form, the CDR3 reads TGCAGTGCTAGAGAGTCAGGGAATCAGCCCCAGCATTTT. J is TRBJ1-5 and V is TRBV20-1; a weak D match, TRBD1 (5 bases). The V end lost 0 bases, the J end lost 4 bases, and 7 bases lay between the germline ends. This CDR3 comprises 13 residues. Germline loops: CDR1 DFQATT, CDR2 SNEGSKA (reference sequence).

This clonotype was seen just once. CDR3 loop: CASSSHPYTANTEAFF. In DNA, the CDR3 is TGTGCCAGCAGTTCCCACCCGTACACAGCGAACACTGAAGCTTTCTTT. V usage is TRBV12-3 or TRBV12-4 and J usage is TRBJ1-1; no firm D call. V lost 4 bases to trimming and J lost 1 base, with 16 bases between them. The CDR3 loop spans 16 amino acids.

This clonotype is categorized as medium-sized. V is TRBV2 and J is TRBJ2-3; either TRBD1 or TRBD2 may fit D (5 bases each). From germline, CDR1 is SNHLY and CDR2 FYNNEI. V was pared by 3 bases and J by 4 bases, with 11 bases between. The CDR3 is 14 amino acids. The CDR3 protein is CASSERGHADTQYF. The CDR3 nucleotides read TGTGCCAGCAGTGAGAGGGGCCACGCAGATACGCAGTATTTT.

This clonotype was counted between two and nine times. The chain employs TRBV7-9 and TRBJ2-3, with D possibly called TRBD1 or TRBD2 (6 bases each). Trimming removed 5 bases from V and 4 bases from J, with 16 bases in between. The CDR3 is made up of 15 amino acids. The germline V gene encodes CDR1 SEHNR and CDR2 FQNEAQ (reference sequence). The CDR3: CASSKQFGGADTQYF. In DNA, the CDR3 is TGTGCCAGCAGCAAACAATTCGGGGGCGCAGATACGCAGTATTTT.

This clonotype was recorded a few times. This chain connects TRBV20-1 to TRBJ1-4; D call uncertain. The germline gives CDR1 DFQATT, CDR2 SNEGSKA (reference sequence). With 7 bases removed from V and 8 bases from J, the gap between germline ends came to 17 bases. CDR3 length equals 13 residues. The DNA of the CDR3 is TGCAGTGTTATGACACCGACGGAAGAAAAACTGTTTTTT. It translates to CSVMTPTEEKLFF.

The chain has TRBV7-2 and TRBJ1-6; D remains ambiguous. Trimming took 0 bases from V and 7 from J, leaving 19 bases between them. Germline V gene data show CDR1 as SGHTA and CDR2 as FQGNSA. The CDR3 has 18 amino acids. CDR3 protein: CASSLAATFTPRNSPLHF. The CDR3 bases are TGTGCCAGCAGCTTAGCGGCGACATTCACTCCGAGGAATTCACCCCTCCACTTT.

This clonotype came up a few times. The chain carries TRBV7-9 and TRBJ2-1; D not certain. Germline CDR1 and CDR2: SEHNR and FQNEAQ (reference sequence). This CDR3 comprises 13 residues. V was shortened by 4 bases and J by 10 bases, with 14 bases between the two germline ends. CDR3 region: CASSSLAFREQFF. In nucleotides, the CDR3 is TGTGCCAGCAGCTCACTCGCATTCCGGGAGCAGTTCTTC. The variable domain in full, completed from reference TRBV7-9 and TRBJ2-1, reads DTGVSQNPRHKITKRGQNVTFRCDPISEHNRLYWYRQTLGQGPEFLTYFQNEAQLEKSRLLSDRFSAERPKGSFSTLEIQRTEQGDSAMYLCASSSLAFREQFFGPGTRLTVL.

In this sample, this clonotype turned up a few times. The chain couples TRBV7-3 to TRBJ2-1; 9 nucleotides agree with TRBD2. Germline CDR1 and CDR2: SGHTA and FQGTGA. This CDR3 region has 14 residues. V lost 3 bases, J lost 7 bases, and 4 bases stayed unmatched. The CDR3 DNA is TGTGCCAGCAGCTTTGCGGGGGGGGATAATGAGCAGTTCTTC. Translation: CASSFAGGDNEQFF.

This chain joins TRBV24-1 and TRBJ2-5; D unresolved. The germline CDR1 and CDR2 sequences are KGHDR and SFDVKD. Trimming removed 9 bases at V and 1 base at J, with 5 bases between. The CDR3 is made up of 11 amino acids. This CDR3 reads CATGIQETQYF. The CDR3 nucleotides are TGTGCCACCGGAATCCAAGAGACCCAGTACTTC.

This chain joins TRBV7-2 and TRBJ2-7; D uncertain. This CDR3 region has 14 residues. Germline V gene data show CDR1 as SGHTA and CDR2 as FQGNSA. The V gene lost 3 bases and the J gene lost 5 bases, with 14 bases spanning the gap. CDR3 residues: CASSFIGGIDEQYF. CDR3 DNA sequence: TGTGCCAGCAGCTTCATCGGCGGAATAGACGAGCAGTACTTC.

The chain recombines TRBV6-1 with TRBJ2-7, with D perhaps matching TRBD1 or TRBD2 (5 bases each). The CDR3 contains 13 residues. Trimming left V 6 bases short and J 4 bases short, with 13 bases between. Germline V CDR1 and CDR2: MNHNS, SASEGT. CDR3 sequence (DNA): TGTGCCAGCAGGGTAGGGACGGCTTACGAGCAGTACGTC. Translating it yields CASRVGTAYEQYV.

The V call is TRBV12-3 or TRBV12-4, the J call TRBJ2-7; 12 bases match TRBD1. V dropped 3 bases and J dropped 5; count of bases not matched to a gene: 2. The CDR3 covers 14 residues. The CDR3 protein is CASSLGQGAHEQYF. The CDR3 DNA sequence: TGTGCCAGCAGTTTGGGACAGGGGGCCCACGAGCAGTACTTC.

The V call is TRBV4-1, the J call TRBJ2-3; either TRBD1 or TRBD2 may fit D (5 bases each). CDR3 length: 16 amino acids. CDR1 is MGHRA and CDR2 is YSYEKL in the germline V gene. V was shortened by 3 bases and J by 0 bases, with 13 bases between the two germline ends. CDR3 in amino acids: CASSHATGASTDTQYF. CDR3 in DNA: TGCGCCAGCAGCCACGCCACCGGGGCCAGCACAGATACGCAGTATTTT.

This clonotype showed up just a few times. The V call is TRBV28, the J call TRBJ2-1; D is ambiguous. Germline loops: CDR1 MDHEN, CDR2 SYDVKM. V lost 1 base to trimming and J lost 6 bases, with 4 bases between them. CDR3 size: 12 residues. The CDR3 reads CASSLFTNEQFF. The CDR3 DNA reads as TGTGCCAGCAGTTTATTCACCAATGAGCAGTTCTTC.

This clonotype was seen a few times. This sequence joins TRBV2 and TRBJ1-1; D remains ambiguous. Germline loops: CDR1 SNHLY, CDR2 FYNNEI. Between the trimmed V and J ends, which lost 2 bases and 2 bases, there was a span of 6 bases. The CDR3 loop spans 13 amino acids. CDR3 in amino acids: CASSETANTEAFF. The CDR3 bases are TGTGCCAGCAGTGAAACAGCAAACACTGAAGCTTTCTTT.

The chain has TRBV12-3 or TRBV12-4 and TRBJ1-2; D is possibly TRBD1 (5 bases). Trimming shortened V by 5 bases and J by 6 bases, and 10 bases separated the two germline ends. The CDR3 loop spans 12 amino acids. CDR3 amino acids: CASSLGGNGYTF. The CDR3 nucleotides read TGTGCCAGCAGTCTCGGGGGAAATGGCTACACCTTC.

This clonotype was counted ten times or more. The J gene is TRBJ2-1, the V gene TRBV7-9; TRBD2 aligns across 10 bases. This CDR3 contains 15 residues. CDR1 and CDR2 (germline): SEHNR, FQNEAQ (reference sequence). The V segment lost 5 bases and the J segment 9 bases; nucleotides outside the gene matches: 10. The CDR3 bases are TGTGCCAGCAGCCCATTAGCGGGGGGCGGCGGTGAGCAGTTCTTC. Translated: CASSPLAGGGGEQFF.